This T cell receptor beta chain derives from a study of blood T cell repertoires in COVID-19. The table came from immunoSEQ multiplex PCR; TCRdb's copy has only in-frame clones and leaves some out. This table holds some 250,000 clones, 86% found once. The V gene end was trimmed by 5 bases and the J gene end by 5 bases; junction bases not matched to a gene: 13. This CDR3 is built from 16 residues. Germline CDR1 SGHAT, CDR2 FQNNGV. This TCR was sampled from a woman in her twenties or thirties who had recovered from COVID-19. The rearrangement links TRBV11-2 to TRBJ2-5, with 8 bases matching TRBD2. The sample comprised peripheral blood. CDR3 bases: TGTGCCAGCAGCCCCCCGGGGGGGGTGGGCTGGGAGACCCAGTACTTC. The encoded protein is CASSPPGGVGWETQYF. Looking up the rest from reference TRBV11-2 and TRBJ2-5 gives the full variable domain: EAGVAQSPRYKIIEKRQSVAFWCNPISGHATLYWYQQILGQGPKLLIQFQNNGVVDDSQLPKDRFSAERLKGVDSTLKIQPAKLEDSAVYLCASSPPGGVGWETQYFGPGTRLLVL.